Listed below are T cell receptor beta chains from one sample, sequenced in a study of blood T cell repertoires in COVID-19. Repertoires were generated with immunoSEQ multiplex PCR, while TCRdb's copy carries only in-frame clones and drops some. This sample yields 190,000 or so clones, of which about 90% are seen a single time; more than 0.7% belongs to the top ten. The material sequenced was peripheral blood. These receptors were collected from a woman aged 70 to 79 with acute or convalescent COVID-19. Each CDR3 is given with its conserved first and last residue. A D gene is named only where the DNA matches it firmly. Expanded clones are given a class, and other clones once, few, many or no size at all.

abundance,d_gene,v_gene,j_gene,CDR3nt,CDR3aa
-,TRBD1,TRBV5-1,TRBJ1-1,TGCGCCAGCAGCCCTGGAGGGGGCCGGAACACTGAAGCTTTCTTT,CASSPGGGRNTEAFF
-,TRBD1,TRBV11-1,TRBJ2-3,TGTGCCAGCAGCCTCCTGGGACAGGTTAGCACAGATACGCAGTATTTT,CASSLLGQVSTDTQYF
few,TRBD1,TRBV28,TRBJ1-6,TGTGCCAGCAGTCCCGACAGGGGGCATTCACCCCTCCACTTT,CASSPDRGHSPLHF
-,-,TRBV5-6,TRBJ2-5,TGTGCCAGCAGCCCTACGGGGTACCAAGAGACCCAGTACTTC,CASSPTGYQETQYF
-,-,TRBV18,TRBJ1-5,TGTGCCAGCTCAGCAGGGAAAAATAGCAATCAGCCCCAGCATTTT,CASSAGKNSNQPQHF
-,-,TRBV4-1,TRBJ1-1,TGCGCCAGCAGCCAAGGTTCAGGAATTGGTGGGTTGATCACTGAAGCTTTCTTT,CASSQGSGIGGLITEAFF
-,TRBD1,TRBV27,TRBJ2-5,TGTGCCAGCAGACCTGGACAGGCCCAAGAGACCCAGTACTTC,CASRPGQAQETQYF
-,-,TRBV19,TRBJ2-3,TGTGCCAGTAGTATAAGGGAAGGGGGGGCCACAGATACGCAGTATTTT,CASSIREGGATDTQYF
once,-,TRBV6-1,TRBJ2-4,TGTGCCAGCAGTGATCCAAGTAGGGAGGCCAAAAACATTCAGTACTTC,CASSDPSREAKNIQYF
-,TRBD1,TRBV10-2,TRBJ1-1,TGCGCCAGCGGGCGGACAGGGGACACTGAAGCTTTCTTT,CASGRTGDTEAFF
-,-,TRBV2,TRBJ1-1,TGTGCCAGCAGTCCTAGTCAATTTACTGAAGCTTTCTTT,CASSPSQFTEAFF
-,-,TRBV5-1,TRBJ1-1,TGCGCCAGCAGCTTGCTGAGTCAGGGACTCACTGAAGCTTTCTTT,CASSLLSQGLTEAFF
-,-,TRBV6-5,TRBJ2-7,TGTGCCAGCAGCCTACTAAAGGGGTACGAGCAGTACTTC,CASSLLKGYEQYF
-,TRBD1,TRBV19,TRBJ1-5,TGTGCCAGTGAAGGGACAGGGAGTAGCAATCAGCCCCAGCATTTT,CASEGTGSSNQPQHF
-,-,TRBV6-4,TRBJ2-7,TGTGCCAGCATCCCCACAACGGGGGGCCTCTCCTACGAGCAGTACTTC,CASIPTTGGLSYEQYF
few,-,TRBV6-5,TRBJ1-3,TGTGCCAGCAGAAGCGGGACTTACTCTGGAAACACCATATATTTT,CASRSGTYSGNTIYF
-,TRBD1,TRBV5-1,TRBJ2-3,TGCGCCAGCAGCTTTGGGCTTAGACAGGGGACAGATACGCAGTATTTT,CASSFGLRQGTDTQYF
-,TRBD1,TRBV18,TRBJ1-3,TGTGCCAGCTCACCCGCCCGACAGGGAGGCGGAAACACCATATATTTT,CASSPARQGGGNTIYF
-,TRBD1,TRBV11-1,TRBJ2-1,TGTGCCAGCAGCCAACGGGACAGGGGCTATGAGCAGTTCTTC,CASSQRDRGYEQFF
-,-,TRBV7-9,TRBJ2-5,TGTGCCAGCAGCTTAGCAGGGGGAGAGACCCAGTACTTC,CASSLAGGETQYF
-,-,TRBV14,TRBJ1-2,TGTGCCAAGCGGTTGGGACAAAACTATGGCTACACCTTC,CAKRLGQNYGYTF
-,-,TRBV11-2,TRBJ1-3,TGTGCCAGCAGCTTAAGTCCGGGTCCCTCTGGAAACACCATATATTTT,CASSLSPGPSGNTIYF
-,TRBD2,TRBV18,TRBJ2-1,TGTGCCAGCTCACTCTTCGCGGGAGGGGACAATGAGCAGTTCTTC,CASSLFAGGDNEQFF
-,-,TRBV4-2,TRBJ2-7,TGTGCCAGCAGCCCCCTACGAGGGAGTGACGAGCAGTACTTC,CASSPLRGSDEQYF
-,-,TRBV6-5,TRBJ2-4,TGTGCCAGCATGGGGGGGGGCGGAAACATTCAGTACTTC,CASMGGGGNIQYF
-,-,TRBV5-5,TRBJ1-2,TGTGCCAGCAGCCTAAACTATGGCTACACCTTC,CASSLNYGYTF
-,-,TRBV3-1/TRBV3-2,TRBJ2-1,TGTGCCAGCAGTCCAACGGGCGGGGCGGCGTATGAGCAGTTCTTC,CASSPTGGAAYEQFF
-,-,TRBV7-9,TRBJ2-1,TGTGCCAGCAGCTTAGGGGCGGCGGGACCGACCAATGAGCAGTTCTTC,CASSLGAAGPTNEQFF
-,TRBD1,TRBV3-1/TRBV3-2,TRBJ1-5,TGTGCCAGCAGCCAAGATAGTAACGGTCCTGGACAGGGCAATCAGCCCCAGCATTTT,CASSQDSNGPGQGNQPQHF
once,-,TRBV5-1,TRBJ2-2,TGCGCCAGCAGCTTGATTCGCACCGGGGAGCTGTTTTTT,CASSLIRTGELFF
-,-,TRBV2,TRBJ1-1,TGTGCCAGCAGTGACCAGGGCGCTGAAGCTTTCTTT,CASSDQGAEAFF
once,-,TRBV7-6,TRBJ1-6,TGTGCCAGCAGCTTAAATGTGGGCGCACCCCTCCACTTT,CASSLNVGAPLHF
-,TRBD1,TRBV19,TRBJ1-5,TGTGCCACCCGACAGGGATATCAGCCCCAGCATTTT,CATRQGYQPQHF
-,-,TRBV29-1,TRBJ1-2,TGCAGCGTTGAATACAGAGTGGCGAGGGCTCTAAACTATGGCTACACCTTC,CSVEYRVARALNYGYTF
-,TRBD2,TRBV18,TRBJ2-6,TGTGCCAGCTCACCGACTAGCGGATCTGGGGCCAACGTCCTGACTTTC,CASSPTSGSGANVLTF
-,TRBD2,TRBV27,TRBJ2-3,TGTGCCAGCAGTTCTTATAGCGGGATAGATACGCAGTATTTT,CASSSYSGIDTQYF
-,-,TRBV10-2,TRBJ1-5,TGCGCCACCCGGAAAGGGGCAAATCAGCCCCAGCATTTT,CATRKGANQPQHF
-,TRBD1,TRBV5-6,TRBJ1-1,TGTGCCAGCAGCCCCCGACAGGGGAGGGTCCGGCGGAACACTGAAGCTTTCTTT,CASSPRQGRVRRNTEAFF
-,TRBD1,TRBV7-6,TRBJ2-7,TGTGCCAGCAGCTTAATCGGCGAAGGGACAGGGAACTACGAGCAGTACTTC,CASSLIGEGTGNYEQYF
-,TRBD1,TRBV5-1,TRBJ1-2,TGCGCCAGCAGCTTGAGGGGGACAGAAAACTATGGCTACACCTTC,CASSLRGTENYGYTF
-,TRBD1,TRBV5-1,TRBJ1-6,TGCGCCAGCAGCCAGGGACAGGGGGGGAATTCACCCCTCCACTTT,CASSQGQGGNSPLHF
-,-,TRBV5-1,TRBJ1-6,TGCGCCAGCAGCCCGAGCAGCGTGAGCTCCTATAATTCACCCCTCCACTTT,CASSPSSVSSYNSPLHF
-,-,TRBV7-9,TRBJ2-7,TGTGCCAGCAGCTCCGGGATGTACGAGCAGTACTTC,CASSSGMYEQYF
few,TRBD1,TRBV19,TRBJ1-5,TGTGCCAGTACTTCTGGACAGGGTAAATTCCATCAGCCCCAGCATTTT,CASTSGQGKFHQPQHF
-,TRBD1,TRBV29-1,TRBJ1-1,TGCAGCGTTACGGGACAGGGGGCGCGCACTGAAGCTTTCTTT,CSVTGQGARTEAFF
-,-,TRBV5-1,TRBJ1-1,TGCGCCAGCAGCCCAGGGACTACGAACACTGAAGCTTTCTTT,CASSPGTTNTEAFF
-,-,TRBV3-1/TRBV3-2,TRBJ2-2,TGTGCCAGCAGCCGCCGACATAGCCGGGAAACGAACACCGGGGAGCTGTTTTTT,CASSRRHSRETNTGELFF
-,TRBD2,TRBV4-3,TRBJ2-7,TGCGCCAGCAGCCAAGACCAAGCGGGGTGGGTCTACGAGCAGTACTTC,CASSQDQAGWVYEQYF
-,TRBD2,TRBV12-5,TRBJ2-2,TGTGCTAGTGGTTTGGTACTAGGTCTAGCGGGGGGGCCGGAGACCGGGGAGCTGTTTTTT,CASGLVLGLAGGPETGELFF
-,TRBD1,TRBV29-1,TRBJ1-4,TGCAGCGTTCAGTCCGTCTCTGGCAGGGGGGTGGAAAAACTGTTTTTT,CSVQSVSGRGVEKLFF
-,-,TRBV4-3,TRBJ2-2,TGCGCCAGCAGCCAAGACATGAACACCGGGGAGCTGTTTTTT,CASSQDMNTGELFF
-,TRBD1,TRBV18,TRBJ1-2,TGTGCCAGCTCACCCGGACAGGGATATGGCTACACCTTC,CASSPGQGYGYTF
-,TRBD2,TRBV6-5,TRBJ2-5,TGTGCCAGCAAAAGCGTAGCGGGGCAAGAGACCCAGTACTTC,CASKSVAGQETQYF
-,-,TRBV7-2,TRBJ1-5,TGTGCCAGCAGCTTAGCCCCAGGGAGCAATCAGCCCCAGCATTTT,CASSLAPGSNQPQHF
-,-,TRBV27,TRBJ1-5,TGTGCCAGCAGTTTAAGATCGGAAGGGCGGGGGTTTTGGGCCCAGCATTTT,CASSLRSEGRGFWAQHF
few,TRBD2,TRBV10-1,TRBJ2-2,TGCGCCAGCACCCCGGGGGGCACCGGGGAGCTGTTTTTT,CASTPGGTGELFF
-,-,TRBV20-1,TRBJ2-7,TGCAGTCCCCTGGGCGGGGACGAGCAGTACTTC,CSPLGGDEQYF
-,-,TRBV2,TRBJ2-5,TGTGCCAGCAGTGAGGCCAGGCCGGAGACCCAGTACTTC,CASSEARPETQYF
-,TRBD2,TRBV5-1,TRBJ2-1,TGCGCCAGCAGCTCACTAGCGGGGGGCCCTAATGAGCAGTTCTTC,CASSSLAGGPNEQFF